The 3 T cell receptor beta chains listed next were all sequenced from one sample in a study of cytomegalovirus exposure and HLA in healthy donors. The PCR had 60 Vbeta and 13 Jbeta primers. Here immunoSEQ multiplex PCR was the method, and the copy in TCRdb shows in-frame clones only, minus some. Of 120,000 to 150,000 clones detected, 65% to 85% appear once; the ten largest clones hold roughly 3.4%. What was sequenced was PBMCs. The receptors were sampled from a male donor in good health and CMV-seronegative.

This chain's CDR3 is CASSLRQRTKNIQYF. In nucleotides, the CDR3 is TGTGCCAGCAGCTTGAGACAGAGAACCAAAAACATTCAGTACTTC. The chain carries TRBV5-6 and TRBJ2-4; tentatively, D is TRBD1 (5 bases). Looked up from germline, CDR1 is SGHDT and CDR2 is YYEEEE. CDR3 length: 15 amino acids. With 1 base removed from V and 2 bases from J, the gap between germline ends came to 10 bases.

The chain uses TRBV28 and TRBJ2-2; the match to TRBD1 covers 11 bases. Losses at the gene ends were 5 bases for V and 6 bases for J; bases not matched to a gene: 8. In germline, CDR1 is MDHEN, CDR2 SYDVKM. CDR3 size: 16 residues. The CDR3 sequence is CASSGWTGGASGELFF. The DNA of the CDR3 is TGTGCCAGCAGTGGTTGGACAGGGGGCGCGTCCGGGGAGCTGTTTTTT.

The rearrangement uses TRBV4-3 and TRBJ2-3, with 7 bases aligning to TRBD1. Germline CDR1 and CDR2: LGHNA and YSLEER. This CDR3 is built from 15 residues. Losses at the gene ends were 2 bases for V and 4 bases for J; bases not matched to a gene: 6. The CDR3 region is CASSQRQGPADTQYF. The CDR3 DNA reads as TGCGCCAGCAGCCAACGACAGGGCCCTGCAGATACGCAGTATTTT.